This TCR beta chain was retrieved from a study of cytomegalovirus exposure and HLA in healthy donors. Study-level results: An analysis done earlier found most TCR beta V segments productive about 87% or about 30% of the time. Specific recognition of CMV antigens was confirmed in vitro for three chains (all CMV-associated).

On this clone itself: Its specificity is not known.

The CDR3 is made up of 11 amino acids. V lost 8 bases, J lost 10 bases, and 11 bases lay in between. Per the germline V gene, CDR1 is MDHEN and CDR2 is SYDVKM. Amplification used 60 Vbeta primers and 13 Jbeta primers. Produced via immunoSEQ multiplex PCR; TCRdb's table is partial and in-frame only. The sample totals about 120,000 clones. Sequencing was carried out using PBMCs. The chain uses TRBV28 and TRBJ1-4; D gene uncertain. The receptor was isolated from a man aged 18 to 30 in good health and CMV-seronegative. CDR3 residues: CASLSGVKLFF. The CDR3 bases are TGTGCCAGCCTATCCGGGGTAAAACTGTTTTTT.